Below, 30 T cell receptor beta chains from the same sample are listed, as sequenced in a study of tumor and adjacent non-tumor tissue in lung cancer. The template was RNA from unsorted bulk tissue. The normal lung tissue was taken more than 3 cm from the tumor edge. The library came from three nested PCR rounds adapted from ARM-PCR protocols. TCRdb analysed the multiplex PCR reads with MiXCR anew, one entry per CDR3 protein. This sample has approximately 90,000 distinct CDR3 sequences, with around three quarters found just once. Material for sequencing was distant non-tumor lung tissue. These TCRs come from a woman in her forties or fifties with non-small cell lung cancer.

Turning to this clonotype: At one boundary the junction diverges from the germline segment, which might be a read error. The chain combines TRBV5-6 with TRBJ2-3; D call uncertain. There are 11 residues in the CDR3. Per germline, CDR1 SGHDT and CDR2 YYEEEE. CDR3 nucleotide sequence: TGTGCCATCAGCCCGGGAGATACGCAGTATTTT. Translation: CAISPGDTQYF.

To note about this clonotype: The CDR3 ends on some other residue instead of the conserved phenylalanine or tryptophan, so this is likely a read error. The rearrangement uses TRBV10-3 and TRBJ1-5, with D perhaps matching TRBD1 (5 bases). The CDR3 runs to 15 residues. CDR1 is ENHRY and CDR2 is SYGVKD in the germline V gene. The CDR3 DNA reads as TGTGCCACCAGTGGAGGTCAAGGGGCTGGGCAGCCCCAGCATATT. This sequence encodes CATSGGQGAGQPQHI.

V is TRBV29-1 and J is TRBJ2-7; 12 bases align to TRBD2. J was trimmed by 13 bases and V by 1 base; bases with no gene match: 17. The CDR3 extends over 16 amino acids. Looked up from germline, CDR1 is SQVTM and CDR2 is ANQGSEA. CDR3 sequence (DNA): TGCAGCGTTGAAGCCCCTAGCGGGAGGGCCCCCTACGACCACTACTTC. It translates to CSVEAPSGRAPYDHYF.

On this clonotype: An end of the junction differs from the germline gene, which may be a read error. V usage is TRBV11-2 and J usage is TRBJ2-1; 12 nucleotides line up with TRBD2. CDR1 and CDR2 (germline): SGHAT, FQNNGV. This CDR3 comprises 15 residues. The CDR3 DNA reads TGTGCCAACAGCTTAGAAGCTAGCGGGAGGGCTAAACAGTTCTTC. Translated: CANSLEASGRAKQFF.

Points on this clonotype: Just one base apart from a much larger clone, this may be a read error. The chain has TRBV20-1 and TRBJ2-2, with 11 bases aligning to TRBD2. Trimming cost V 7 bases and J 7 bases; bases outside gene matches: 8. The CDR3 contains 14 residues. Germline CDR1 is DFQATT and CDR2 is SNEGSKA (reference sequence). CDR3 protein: CSVKTSGSFGELFF. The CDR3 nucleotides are TGCAGTGTTAAAACTAGCGGGAGCTTCGGGGAGCTGTTTTTT.

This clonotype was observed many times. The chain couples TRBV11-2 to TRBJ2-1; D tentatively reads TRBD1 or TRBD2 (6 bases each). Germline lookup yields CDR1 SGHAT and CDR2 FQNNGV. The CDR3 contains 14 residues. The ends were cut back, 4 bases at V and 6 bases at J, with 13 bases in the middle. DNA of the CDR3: TGTGCCAGCAGCTCCATCGGGGGCCTCAATGAGCAGTTCTTC. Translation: CASSSIGGLNEQFF.

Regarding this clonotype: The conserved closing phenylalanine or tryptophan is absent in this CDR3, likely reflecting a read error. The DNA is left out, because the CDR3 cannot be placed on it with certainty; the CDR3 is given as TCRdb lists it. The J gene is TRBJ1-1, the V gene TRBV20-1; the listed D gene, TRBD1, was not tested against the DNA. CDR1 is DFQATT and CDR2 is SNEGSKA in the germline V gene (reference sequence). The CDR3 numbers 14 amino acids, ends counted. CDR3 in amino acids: CSARDQTGAKTTFS.

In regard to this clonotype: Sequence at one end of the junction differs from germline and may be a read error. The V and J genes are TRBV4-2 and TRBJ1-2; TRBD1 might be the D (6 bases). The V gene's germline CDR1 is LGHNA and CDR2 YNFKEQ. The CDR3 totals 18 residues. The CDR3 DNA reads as TGTGCCAACAGCCAAGAAACGGTCAGGGGTGATGTGAACTATGGCTACACCTTC. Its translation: CANSQETVRGDVNYGYTF.

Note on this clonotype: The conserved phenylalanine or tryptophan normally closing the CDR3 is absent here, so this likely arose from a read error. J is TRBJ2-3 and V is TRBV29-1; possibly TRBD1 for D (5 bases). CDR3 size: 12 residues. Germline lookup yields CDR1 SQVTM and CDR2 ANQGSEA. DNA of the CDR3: TGCAGCGTTCTGGCAGAGACAGATATGCAGTATCTT. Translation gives CSVLAETDMQYL.

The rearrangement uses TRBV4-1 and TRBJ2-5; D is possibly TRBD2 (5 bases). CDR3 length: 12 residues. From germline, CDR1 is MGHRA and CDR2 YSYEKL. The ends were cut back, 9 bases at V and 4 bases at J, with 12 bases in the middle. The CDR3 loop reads CASRQGGETQYF. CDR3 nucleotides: TGCGCCAGTAGGCAAGGAGGAGAGACCCAGTACTTC.

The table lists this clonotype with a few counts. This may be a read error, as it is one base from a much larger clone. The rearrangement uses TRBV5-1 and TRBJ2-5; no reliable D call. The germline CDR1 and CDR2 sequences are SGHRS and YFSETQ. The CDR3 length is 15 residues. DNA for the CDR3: TGCGCCAACAGCGAGATGCCTGCGAGTCGAGAGACCCAGTACTTC. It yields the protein CANSEMPASRETQYF.

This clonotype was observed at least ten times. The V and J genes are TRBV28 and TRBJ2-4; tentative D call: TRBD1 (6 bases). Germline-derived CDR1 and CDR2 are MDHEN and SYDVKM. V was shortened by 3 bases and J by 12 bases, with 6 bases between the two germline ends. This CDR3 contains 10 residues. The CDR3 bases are TGTGCCAGCAGTTTGGACAGTCAGTACTTC. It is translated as CASSLDSQYF.

CDR3 sequence (DNA): TGTGGCACTGGCAGGATAGCCAAAAACATTCAGTACTTC. It codes for CGTGRIAKNIQYF. The chain recombines TRBV12-3 or TRBV12-4 with TRBJ2-4; the D is unclear. The CDR3 has 13 amino acids.

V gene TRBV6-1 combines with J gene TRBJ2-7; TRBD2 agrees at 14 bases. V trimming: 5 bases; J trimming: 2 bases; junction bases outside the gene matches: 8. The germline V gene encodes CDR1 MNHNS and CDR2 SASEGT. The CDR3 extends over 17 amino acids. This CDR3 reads CASSIGTSGRQPYEQYF. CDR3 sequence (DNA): TGTGCCAGCAGTATCGGGACTAGCGGGAGACAGCCCTACGAGCAGTACTTC.

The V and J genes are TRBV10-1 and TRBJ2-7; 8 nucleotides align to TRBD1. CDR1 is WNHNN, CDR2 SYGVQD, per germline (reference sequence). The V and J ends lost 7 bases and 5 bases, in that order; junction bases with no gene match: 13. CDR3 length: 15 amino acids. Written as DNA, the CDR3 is TGCGCCAGCAACGATAATCGGGACAGGACCAACGAGCAGTACTTC. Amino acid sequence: CASNDNRDRTNEQYF.

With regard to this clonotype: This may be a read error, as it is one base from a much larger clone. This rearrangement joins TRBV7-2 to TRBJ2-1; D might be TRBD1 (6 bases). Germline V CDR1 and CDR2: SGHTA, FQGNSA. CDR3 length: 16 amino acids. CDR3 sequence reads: CPSSPRGGVQPNEQFF. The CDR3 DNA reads TGTCCCAGCAGCCCCAGGGGTGGGGTACAGCCCAATGAGCAGTTCTTC.

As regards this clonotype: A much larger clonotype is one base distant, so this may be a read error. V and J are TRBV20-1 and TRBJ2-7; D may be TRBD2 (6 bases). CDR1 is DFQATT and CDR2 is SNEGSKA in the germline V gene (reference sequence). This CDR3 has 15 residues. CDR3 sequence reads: CRATGEGTPRREQYF. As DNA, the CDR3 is TGCAGAGCTACGGGGGAAGGGACCCCCAGGAGAGAGCAGTACTTC.

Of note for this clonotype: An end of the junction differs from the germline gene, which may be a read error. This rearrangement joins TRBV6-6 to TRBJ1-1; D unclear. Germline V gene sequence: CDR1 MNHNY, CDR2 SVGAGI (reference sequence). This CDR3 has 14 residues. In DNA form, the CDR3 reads TGTGCCAGCAGCCCCGAGACGGCTAACACTGAAGCTTTCTTC. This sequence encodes CASSPETANTEAFF.

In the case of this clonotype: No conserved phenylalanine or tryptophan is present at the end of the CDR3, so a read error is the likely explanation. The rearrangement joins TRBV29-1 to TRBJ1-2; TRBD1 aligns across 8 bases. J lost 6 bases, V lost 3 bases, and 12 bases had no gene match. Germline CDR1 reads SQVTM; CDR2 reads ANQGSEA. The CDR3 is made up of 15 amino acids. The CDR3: CSVEDLLQGDHGYTI. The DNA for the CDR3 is TGCAGCGTTGAGGATCTTTTACAGGGGGATCATGGCTACACCATC.

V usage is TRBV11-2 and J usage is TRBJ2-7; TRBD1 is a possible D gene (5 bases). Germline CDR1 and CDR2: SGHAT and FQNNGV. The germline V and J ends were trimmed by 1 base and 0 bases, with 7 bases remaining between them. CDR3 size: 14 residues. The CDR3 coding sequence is TGTGCCAGCAGCTTAGGGGGCCTCTCCTACGAGCAGTACTTC. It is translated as CASSLGGLSYEQYF.

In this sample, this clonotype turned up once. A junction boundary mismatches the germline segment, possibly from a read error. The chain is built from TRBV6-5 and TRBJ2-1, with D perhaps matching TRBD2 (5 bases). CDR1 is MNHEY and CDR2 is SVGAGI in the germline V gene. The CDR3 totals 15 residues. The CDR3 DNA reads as TGTGCCAACAGTTATTCGGACGGGATTTACAATGAGCAGTTCTTC. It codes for CANSYSDGIYNEQFF.

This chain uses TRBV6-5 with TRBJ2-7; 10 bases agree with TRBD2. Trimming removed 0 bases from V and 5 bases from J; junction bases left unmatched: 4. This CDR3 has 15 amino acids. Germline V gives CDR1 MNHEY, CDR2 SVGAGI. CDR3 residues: CASSYSRSGRHEQYF. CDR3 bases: TGTGCCAGCAGTTACTCCCGTAGCGGGAGGCACGAGCAGTACTTC.

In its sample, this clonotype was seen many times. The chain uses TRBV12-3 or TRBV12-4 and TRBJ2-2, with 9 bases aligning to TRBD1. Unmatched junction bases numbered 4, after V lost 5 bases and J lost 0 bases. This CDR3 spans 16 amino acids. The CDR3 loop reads CASSQGQGSNTGELFF. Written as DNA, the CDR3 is TGTGCCAGCAGTCAAGGACAGGGGTCGAACACCGGGGAGCTGTTTTTT.

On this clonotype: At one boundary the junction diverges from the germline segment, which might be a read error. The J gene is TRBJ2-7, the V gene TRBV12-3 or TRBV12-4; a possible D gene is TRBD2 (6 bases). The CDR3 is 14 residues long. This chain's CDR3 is CTSNPPGGSYEQYF. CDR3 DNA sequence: TGTACCAGCAACCCCCCCGGGGGTTCCTACGAGCAATACTTC.

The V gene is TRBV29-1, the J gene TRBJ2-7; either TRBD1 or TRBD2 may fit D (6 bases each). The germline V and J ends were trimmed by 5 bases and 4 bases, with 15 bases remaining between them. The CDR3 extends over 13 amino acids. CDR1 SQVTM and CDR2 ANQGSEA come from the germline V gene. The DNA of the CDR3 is TGCAGCGTTACGGGGGCGGACTCTTACGAGCAGTACTTC. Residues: CSVTGADSYEQYF.

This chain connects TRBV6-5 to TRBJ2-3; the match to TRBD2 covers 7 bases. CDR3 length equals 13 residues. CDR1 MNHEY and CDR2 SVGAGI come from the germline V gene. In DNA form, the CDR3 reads TGTGACTGCAGTTACTCGAGGGAGGGTACGCAGTATTTT. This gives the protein CDCSYSREGTQYF.

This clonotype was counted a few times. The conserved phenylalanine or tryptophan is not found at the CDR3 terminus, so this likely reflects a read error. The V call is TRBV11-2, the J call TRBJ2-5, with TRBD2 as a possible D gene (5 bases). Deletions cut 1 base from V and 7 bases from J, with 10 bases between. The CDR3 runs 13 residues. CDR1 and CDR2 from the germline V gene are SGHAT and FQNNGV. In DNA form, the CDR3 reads TGTGCCAGCAGCTTAGCGTTCCGGGGGACCCAGTACCTC. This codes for CASSLAFRGTQYL.

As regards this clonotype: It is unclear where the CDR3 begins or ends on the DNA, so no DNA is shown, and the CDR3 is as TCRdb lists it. The CDR3 reads CASKETETPRSCFF. The chain couples TRBV12-3 or TRBV12-4 to TRBJ2-2; TRBD1, as called in the table, went unchecked against the DNA. Including both end residues, the CDR3 is 14 amino acids long.

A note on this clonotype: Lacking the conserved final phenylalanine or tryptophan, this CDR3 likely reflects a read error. The DNA for the CDR3 is TGTGCCAGCGCTCCGGGACTACCGAACACAGGGGAGCTGTTTTTG. Its translation is CASAPGLPNTGELFL. The gene calls are TRBV4-2 and TRBJ2-2, with TRBD2 matching 7 bases. Germline V gives CDR1 LGHNA, CDR2 YNFKEQ. The CDR3 runs to 15 residues.

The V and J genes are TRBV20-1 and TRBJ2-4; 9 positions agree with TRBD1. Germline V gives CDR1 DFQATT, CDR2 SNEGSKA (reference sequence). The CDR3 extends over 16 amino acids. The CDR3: CIASGQGLLAKNIQYF. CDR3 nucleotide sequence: TGCATTGCCTCGGGACAGGGACTTTTAGCCAAAAACATTCAGTACTTC.